This TCR beta chain is drawn from a study of identical twins. J was trimmed by 0 bases and V by 5 bases; bases with no gene match: 1. Germline values: CDR1 SQVTM, CDR2 ANQGSEA. The CDR3 sequence is 13 residues long. TCRdb re-analysed the 5' RACE reads in MiXCR, keeping a single row per CDR3 protein. Of fewer than 350,000 distinct CDR3 sequences detected, under 9.5% appear once; the ten largest clones hold less than 2.5%. The table lists this clonotype with many counts. These data were likewise used in another study, on yellow fever vaccine responses in identical twins.

This rearrangement joins TRBV29-1 to TRBJ1-1; 9 bases are shared with TRBD1. The specimen was memory (CD45RO+) T cells sorted from blood. The sequence came from a woman in her late teens or twenties in good health. CDR3 loop: CSVRDRVNTEAFF. The DNA for the CDR3 is TGCAGCGTTAGGGACAGGGTGAACACTGAAGCTTTCTTT.